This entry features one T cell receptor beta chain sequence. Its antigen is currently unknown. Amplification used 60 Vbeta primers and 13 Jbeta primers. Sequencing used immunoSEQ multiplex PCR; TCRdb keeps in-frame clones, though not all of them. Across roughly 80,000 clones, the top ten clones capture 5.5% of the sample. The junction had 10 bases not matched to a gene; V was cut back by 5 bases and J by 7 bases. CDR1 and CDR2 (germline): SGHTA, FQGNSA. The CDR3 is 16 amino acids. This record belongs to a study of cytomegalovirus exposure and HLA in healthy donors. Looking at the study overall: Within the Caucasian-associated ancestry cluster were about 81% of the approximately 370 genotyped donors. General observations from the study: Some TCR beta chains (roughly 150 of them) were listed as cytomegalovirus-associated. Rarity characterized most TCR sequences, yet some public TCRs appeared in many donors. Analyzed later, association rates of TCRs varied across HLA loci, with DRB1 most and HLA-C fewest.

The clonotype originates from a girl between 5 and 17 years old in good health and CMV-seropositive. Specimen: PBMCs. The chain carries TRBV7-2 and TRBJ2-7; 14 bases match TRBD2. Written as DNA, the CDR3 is TGTGCCAGCAGCCTAAGACTAGCGGGGGGGCCGGGGGAGCAGTACGTC. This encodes CASSLRLAGGPGEQYV.